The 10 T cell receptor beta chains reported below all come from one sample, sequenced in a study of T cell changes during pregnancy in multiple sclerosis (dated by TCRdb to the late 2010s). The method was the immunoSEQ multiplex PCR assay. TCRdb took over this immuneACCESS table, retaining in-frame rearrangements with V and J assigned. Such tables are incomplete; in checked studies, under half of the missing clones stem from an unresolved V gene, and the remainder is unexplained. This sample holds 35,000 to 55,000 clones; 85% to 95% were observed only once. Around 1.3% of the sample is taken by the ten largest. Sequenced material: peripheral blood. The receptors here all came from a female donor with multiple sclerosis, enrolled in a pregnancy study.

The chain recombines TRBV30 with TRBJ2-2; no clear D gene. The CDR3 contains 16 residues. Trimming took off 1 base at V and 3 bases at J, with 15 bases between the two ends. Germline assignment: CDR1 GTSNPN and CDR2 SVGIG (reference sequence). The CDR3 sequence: CAWSEGMTSHTGELFF. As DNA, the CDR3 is TGTGCCTGGAGTGAAGGGATGACAAGCCACACCGGGGAGCTGTTTTTT.

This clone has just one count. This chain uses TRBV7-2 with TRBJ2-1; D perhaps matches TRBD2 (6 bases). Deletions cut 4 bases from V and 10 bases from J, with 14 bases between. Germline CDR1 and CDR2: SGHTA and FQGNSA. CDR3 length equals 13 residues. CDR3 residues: CASSSGLSGEQFF. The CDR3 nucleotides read TGTGCCAGCAGCTCGGGACTGTCCGGAGAGCAGTTCTTC.

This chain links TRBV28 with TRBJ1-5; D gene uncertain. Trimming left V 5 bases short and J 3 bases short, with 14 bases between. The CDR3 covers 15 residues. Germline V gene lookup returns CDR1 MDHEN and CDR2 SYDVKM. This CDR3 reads CASSTRTVNNQPQHF. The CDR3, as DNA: TGTGCCAGCAGTACCCGGACGGTGAACAATCAGCCCCAGCATTTT.

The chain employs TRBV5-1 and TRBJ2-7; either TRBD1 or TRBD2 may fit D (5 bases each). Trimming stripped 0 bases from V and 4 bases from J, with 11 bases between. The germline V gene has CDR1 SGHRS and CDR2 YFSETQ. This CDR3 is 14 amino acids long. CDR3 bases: TGCGCCAGCAGCTTGGGGGGGAGTCTTTACGAGCAGTACTTC. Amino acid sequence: CASSLGGSLYEQYF.

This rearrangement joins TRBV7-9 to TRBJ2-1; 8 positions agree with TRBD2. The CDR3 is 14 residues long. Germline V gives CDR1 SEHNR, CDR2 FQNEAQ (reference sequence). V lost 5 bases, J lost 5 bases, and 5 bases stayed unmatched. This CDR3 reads CASSTTSVHNEQFF. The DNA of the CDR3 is TGTGCCAGCAGCACGACTAGCGTCCACAATGAGCAGTTCTTC.

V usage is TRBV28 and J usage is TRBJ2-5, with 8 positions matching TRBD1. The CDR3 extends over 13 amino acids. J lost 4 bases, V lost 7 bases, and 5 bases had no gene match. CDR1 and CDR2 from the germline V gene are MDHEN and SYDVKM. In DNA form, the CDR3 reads TGTGCCAGCACCCGGACAGGGCCAGAGACCCAGTACTTC. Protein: CASTRTGPETQYF.

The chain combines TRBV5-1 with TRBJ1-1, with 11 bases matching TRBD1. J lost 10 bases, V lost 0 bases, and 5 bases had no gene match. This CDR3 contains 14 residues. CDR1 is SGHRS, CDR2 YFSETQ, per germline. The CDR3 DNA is TGCGCCAGCAGCTTGGCGGGACAGGGGGAACTAGCTTTCTTT. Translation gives CASSLAGQGELAFF.

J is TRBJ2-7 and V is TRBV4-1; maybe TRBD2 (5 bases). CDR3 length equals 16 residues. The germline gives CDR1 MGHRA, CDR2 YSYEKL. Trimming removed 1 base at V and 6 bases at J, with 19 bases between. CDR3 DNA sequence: TGCGCCAGCAGCCAAGGTCCCGCGGGTTCAAGGAGCGAGCAGTACTTC. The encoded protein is CASSQGPAGSRSEQYF.

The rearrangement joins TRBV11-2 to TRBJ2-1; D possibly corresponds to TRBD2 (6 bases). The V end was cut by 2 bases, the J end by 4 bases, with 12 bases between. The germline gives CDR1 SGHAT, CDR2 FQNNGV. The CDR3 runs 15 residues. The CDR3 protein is CASSLRASEYNEQFF. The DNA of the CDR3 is TGTGCCAGCAGCTTACGGGCTAGCGAGTACAATGAGCAGTTCTTC.

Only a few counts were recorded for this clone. This chain's CDR3 is CASSLTPGQGFVRHEQYF. CDR3 nucleotides: TGTGCCAGCAGCCTCACTCCGGGACAGGGATTTGTGCGCCACGAGCAGTACTTC. The chain joins TRBV14 to TRBJ2-7, with 9 bases fitting TRBD1. J gave up 5 bases and V 4 bases, and 18 bases lay outside the gene matches. Germline V gene sequence: CDR1 SGHDN, CDR2 FVKESK. The CDR3 totals 18 residues. The full variable domain, with the rest looked up from reference TRBV14 and TRBJ2-7, is EAGVTQFPSHSVIEKGQTVTLRCDPISGHDNLYWYRRVMGKEIKFLLHFVKESKQDESGMPNNRFLAERTGGTYSTLKVQPAELEDSGVYFCASSLTPGQGFVRHEQYFGPGTRLTVT.